This record covers a single T cell receptor (beta chain). This sample is part of a study of CD8 T cells in Susac syndrome. About the study: Clinically active disease was present in over five of the sequenced Susac syndrome patients. 8 or 9 of these patients were in remission.

With random hexamers, reverse transcription was performed on about 0.45 to 1 ug of RNA. Across 54 Vbeta and 13 Jbeta, TCR beta CDR3 was amplified with immunoSEQ multiplex PCR. TCRdb re-analysed the immunoSEQ multiplex PCR reads in MiXCR, keeping a single row per CDR3 protein. The sample contains under 200,000 distinct CDR3 sequences, roughly 94% of which appear only once. Patients with Susac syndrome showed fulfilment of recently defined diagnostic criteria for definite or probable disease. FACS was used to enrich TEMRA cells, whereas the CD8+ and CD4+ T cells were obtained by negative isolation. Material: CD4+ T cells from PBMCs. This receptor was taken from a human donor with Susac syndrome.

This CDR3 is CSAERLSYNEQFF. The CDR3 DNA reads TGCAGCGCTGAGCGGTTATCCTACAATGAGCAGTTCTTC. The chain combines TRBV29-1 with TRBJ2-1, with D perhaps matching TRBD2 (5 bases). Trimming removed 7 bases from V and 1 base from J, with 11 bases in between. CDR1 SQVTM and CDR2 ANQGSEA come from the germline V gene. The CDR3 consists of 13 residues.